The clone carrying this TCR beta chain showed up just a few times. Libraries were prepared by immunoSEQ multiplex PCR; TCRdb keeps only in-frame clonotypes and omits some of them. Of roughly 86,000 clones in the sample, 90% were seen once. The record originates from a study of control samples from healthy donors and cancer patients. This TCR was sampled from a woman between 18 and 29 years old in good health. Sequencing was performed on blood.

For the CDR3, the DNA is TGTGCCAGCAGTGAATCTGGGGGCACCGGGGAGCTGTTTTTT. Amino acids: CASSESGGTGELFF. This rearrangement joins TRBV25-1 to TRBJ2-2; D may correspond to TRBD1 or TRBD2 (5 bases each). Germline assignment: CDR1 MGHDK and CDR2 SYGVNS. The V end lost 1 base, the J end lost 4 bases, and 7 bases lay between the germline ends. This CDR3 region has 14 residues.